One and the same sample provided the 11 T cell receptor beta chains below, sequenced in a study of T-cell memory formation after mild COVID-19 (dated by TCRdb to about 2021). Library preparation was by 5' RACE. TCRdb records Illumina NovaSeq 6000 as the sequencer. TCRdb trimmed the raw reads at Q25, called clones with MiXCR and kept productive beta chains. Each entry merges the rows of one CDR3 protein and shows their most common DNA and genes. Counted in this sample were roughly 43,000 distinct CDR3 sequences; 8.5% to 10% of them appeared once. Together, the top ten hold roughly 12% of the sample. Sequencing was performed on PBMCs or a T cell subset sorted from them (not recorded which). The receptors shown here come from an adult woman who had mild COVID-19 (a few samples of this study predate the infection). The sample titles of this study are shuffled in the database, so cell type and time point are left out; the donor was told from shared clones.

The rearrangement links TRBV7-6 to TRBJ2-7, with D perhaps TRBD1 or TRBD2 (5 bases each). The CDR3 consists of 15 residues. V gave up 5 bases and J gave up 2 bases, with 16 bases separating them. Germline CDR1 reads SGHVS; CDR2 reads FNYEAQ. The CDR3 region has the DNA TGTGCCAGCAGCCCCCGAGGGGCAGACCCCTACGAGCAGTACTTC. Its translation is CASSPRGADPYEQYF.

This clonotype has just a few counts. The chain employs TRBV4-2 and TRBJ1-6; perhaps TRBD1 as D (6 bases). The CDR3 extends over 14 amino acids. Germline V gene lookup returns CDR1 LGHNA and CDR2 YNFKEQ. Between the trimmed V and J ends, which lost 1 base and 7 bases, there was a span of 8 bases. The CDR3 DNA sequence: TGTGCCAGCAGCCAAGGACAGGAAAATTCACCCCTCCACTTT. Translating it yields CASSQGQENSPLHF.

This clonotype was recorded at least ten times. The chain carries TRBV5-1 and TRBJ1-6, with TRBD1 matching 11 bases. This CDR3 spans 15 amino acids. The V segment lost 5 bases and the J segment 10 bases; nucleotides outside the gene matches: 8. Germline V gene data show CDR1 as SGHRS and CDR2 as YFSETQ. Here the CDR3 DNA reads TGCGCCAGCAGTCAAAAGGGACAGGGGGGATCACCCCTCCACTTT. This translates into CASSQKGQGGSPLHF.

This clonotype was seen a handful of times. The genes are TRBV7-2 and TRBJ2-1; D is unresolved. V was clipped by 3 bases and J by 6 bases, with 3 bases between them. In germline, CDR1 is SGHTA, CDR2 FQGNSA. The CDR3 is 11 residues long. The CDR3 nucleotides read TGTGCCAGCAGCTTCCTCAATGAGCAGTTCTTC. Amino acids: CASSFLNEQFF.

There are a few counts of this clonotype. The chain recombines TRBV30 with TRBJ1-2, with D possibly matching TRBD1 (6 bases). The CDR3 contains 14 residues. The germline V gene has CDR1 GTSNPN and CDR2 SVGIG (reference sequence). Trimming removed 2 bases from V and 4 bases from J, with 14 bases in between. The DNA of the CDR3 is TGTGCCTGGAGTAAATCAGGGGAAACCTATGGCTACACCTTC. It yields the protein CAWSKSGETYGYTF.

This clonotype was seen ten or more times. The chain links TRBV6-4 to TRBJ2-3; D not resolved. The CDR3 is 15 amino acids. V shed 5 bases and J shed 2 bases, with 14 bases lying between them. Germline CDR1 is MRHNA and CDR2 is SNTAGT. The CDR3 DNA reads as TGTGCCAGCAGTCAACAGACTGGAGACACAGATACGCAGTATTTT. Amino acid sequence: CASSQQTGDTDTQYF.

This clonotype was seen repeatedly, ten times or more. The rearrangement uses TRBV6-1 and TRBJ2-7, with TRBD1 matching over 10 bases. The CDR3 has 15 amino acids. Germline assignment: CDR1 MNHNS and CDR2 SASEGT. V shed 3 bases, J shed 5 bases, and the junction held 7 bases outside the gene matches. This chain's CDR3 is CASSDRGDRGDEQYF. The CDR3 DNA sequence: TGTGCCAGCAGTGACCGGGGGGACAGGGGCGACGAGCAGTACTTC.

This clonotype has a count of ten or more. The chain links TRBV4-1 to TRBJ2-3, with 8 nucleotides matching TRBD2. V was pared by 7 bases and J by 8 bases, with 17 bases of the junction left unmatched. Germline CDR1 MGHRA, CDR2 YSYEKL. CDR3 length: 16 residues. The CDR3 DNA sequence: TGCGCCAGCATCCCCAACCCGGGACTAGAAAAGGGTACGCAGTATTTT. Translated: CASIPNPGLEKGTQYF.

This clonotype was detected a few times. This chain joins TRBV5-6 and TRBJ2-1; 9 nucleotides align to TRBD1. CDR1 and CDR2 from the germline V gene are SGHDT and YYEEEE. V gave up 3 bases and J gave up 2 bases; unmatched junction bases: 3. The CDR3 contains 15 residues. The CDR3 nucleotides read TGTGCCAGCAGCTGGACAGGGGCCCCCTACAATGAGCAGTTCTTC. Translation: CASSWTGAPYNEQFF.

This sequence joins TRBV12-3 or TRBV12-4 and TRBJ2-3, with 7 positions matching TRBD1. J gave up 5 bases and V 6 bases, and 8 bases lay outside the gene matches. CDR3 length: 14 amino acids. CDR3 nucleotide sequence: TGTGCCAGCAGCCGGGACAGCACCGAAGATACGCAGTATTTT. It is translated as CASSRDSTEDTQYF.

This clonotype turned up a few times. This chain links TRBV24-1 with TRBJ2-1; D unclear. The germline gives CDR1 KGHDR, CDR2 SFDVKD. Trimming pared 5 bases from V and 6 bases from J, leaving 13 bases between. The CDR3 covers 14 residues. The CDR3 sequence: CATSGAPTGNEQFF. In DNA, the CDR3 is TGTGCCACCAGTGGAGCCCCTACTGGCAATGAGCAGTTCTTC.